The present T cell receptor (beta chain) was sequenced within a study of OX40 agonist ivuxolimab in advanced cancers. Study-level background: Patient treatment consisted of intravenous ivuxolimab administration every 2 weeks at 0.01 to 10 mg/kg.

Measured with immunoSEQ multiplex PCR; TCRdb has only the in-frame clones, and not every one. The data contain around 67,000 clones, 91% of them singletons. Study-wide results and caveats: Clonal expansion among partial responders at 0.1-3.0 mg/kg ranked near the lowest.

Germline V gene data show CDR1 as LNHDA and CDR2 as SQIVND (reference sequence). Between the trimmed V and J ends, which lost 5 bases and 1 base, there was a span of 8 bases. The CDR3 covers 13 residues. For this clone: The antigen remains undetermined.

The rearrangement links TRBV19 to TRBJ1-1; D is uncertain. The clonotype comes from an adult with an advanced solid tumor such as melanoma, head and neck, liver or kidney cancer. The source material was CD4+ or CD8+ T cells sorted from blood, sampled in a trial of the OX40 agonist ivuxolimab. This chain's CDR3 is CASSRSKNTEAFF. CDR3 bases: TGTGCCAGTAGTCGGTCGAAGAACACTGAAGCTTTCTTT.